The following is a TCR beta chain sequence with its context. Its antigen is undetermined. The UMIs carried a 6-nucleotide sample barcode, and they were added by template switching. With the 5' RACE reads reprocessed, TCRdb shows one record per CDR3 protein and no DNA. This specimen shows some 400,000 distinct CDR3 sequences; the ten leading clones hold about 2.3%. The data originate from a study of monozygotic twins with inflammatory bowel disease. Germline values: CDR1 SGHAT, CDR2 FQNNGV. This CDR3 has 19 amino acids. Study results and limitations: Whether twins were concordant or discordant made no difference to repertoire similarity, possibly from limited power. Distinct T cell subtypes could not be told apart. Using the inverse Simpson index, IBD patients had lower TCRbeta diversity than healthy co-twins.

Sequenced sample: blood. The chain uses TRBV11-2 and TRBJ2-5; TCRdb reports TRBD2, a call that lacks DNA to check it against. This sequence originates from a human donor with ulcerative colitis or Crohn's disease, or a healthy co-twin of an affected twin (not recorded which). The CDR3 spells CASSLGDSASGSRQETQYF.